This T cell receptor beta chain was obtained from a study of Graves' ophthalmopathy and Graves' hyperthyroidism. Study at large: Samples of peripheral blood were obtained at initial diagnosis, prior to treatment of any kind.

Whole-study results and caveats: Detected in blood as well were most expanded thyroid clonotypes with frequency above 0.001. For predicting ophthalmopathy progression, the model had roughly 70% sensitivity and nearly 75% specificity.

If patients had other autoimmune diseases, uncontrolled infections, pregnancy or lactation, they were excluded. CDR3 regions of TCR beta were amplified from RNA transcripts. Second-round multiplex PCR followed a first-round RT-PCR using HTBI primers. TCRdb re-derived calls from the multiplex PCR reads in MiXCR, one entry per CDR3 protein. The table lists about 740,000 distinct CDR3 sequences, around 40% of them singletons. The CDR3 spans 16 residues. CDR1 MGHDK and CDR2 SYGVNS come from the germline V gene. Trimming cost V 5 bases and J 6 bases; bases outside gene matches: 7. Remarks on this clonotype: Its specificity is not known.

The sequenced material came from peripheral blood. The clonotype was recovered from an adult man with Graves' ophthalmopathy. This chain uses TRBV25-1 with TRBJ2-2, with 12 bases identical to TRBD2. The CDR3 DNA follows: TGTGCCAGCAGTTCCCGACGACTAGCGGGAGCCGGGGAGCTGTTTTTT. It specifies CASSSRRLAGAGELFF.